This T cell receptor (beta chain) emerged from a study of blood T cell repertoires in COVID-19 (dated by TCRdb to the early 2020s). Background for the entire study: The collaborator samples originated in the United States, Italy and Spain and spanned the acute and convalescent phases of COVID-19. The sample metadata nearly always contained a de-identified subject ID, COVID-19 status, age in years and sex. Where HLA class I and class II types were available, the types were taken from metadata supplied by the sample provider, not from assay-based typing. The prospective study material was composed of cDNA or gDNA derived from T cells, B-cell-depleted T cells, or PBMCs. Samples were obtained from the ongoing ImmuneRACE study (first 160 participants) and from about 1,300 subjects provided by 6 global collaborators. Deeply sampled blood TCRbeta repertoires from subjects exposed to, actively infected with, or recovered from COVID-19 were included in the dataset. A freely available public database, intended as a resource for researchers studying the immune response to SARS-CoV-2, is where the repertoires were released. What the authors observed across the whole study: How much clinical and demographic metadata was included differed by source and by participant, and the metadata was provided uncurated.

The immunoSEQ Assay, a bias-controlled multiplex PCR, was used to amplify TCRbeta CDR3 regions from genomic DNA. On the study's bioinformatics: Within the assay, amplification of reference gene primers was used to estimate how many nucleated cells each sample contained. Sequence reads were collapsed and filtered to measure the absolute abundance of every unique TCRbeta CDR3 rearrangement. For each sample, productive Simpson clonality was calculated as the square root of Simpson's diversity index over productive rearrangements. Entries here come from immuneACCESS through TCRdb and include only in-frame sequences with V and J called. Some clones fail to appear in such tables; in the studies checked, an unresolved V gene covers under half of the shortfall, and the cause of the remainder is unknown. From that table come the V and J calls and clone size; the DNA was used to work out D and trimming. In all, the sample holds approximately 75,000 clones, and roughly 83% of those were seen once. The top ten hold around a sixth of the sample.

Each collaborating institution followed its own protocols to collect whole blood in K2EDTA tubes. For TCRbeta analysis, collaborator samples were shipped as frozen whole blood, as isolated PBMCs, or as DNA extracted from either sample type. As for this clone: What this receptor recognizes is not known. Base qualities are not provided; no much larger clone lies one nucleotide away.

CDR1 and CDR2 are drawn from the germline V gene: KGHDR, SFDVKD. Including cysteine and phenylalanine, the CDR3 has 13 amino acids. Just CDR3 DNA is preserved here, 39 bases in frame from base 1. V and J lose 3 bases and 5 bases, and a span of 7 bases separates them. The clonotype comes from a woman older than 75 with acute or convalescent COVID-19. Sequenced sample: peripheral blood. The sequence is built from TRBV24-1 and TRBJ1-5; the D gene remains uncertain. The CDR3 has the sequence CATSDPGDQPQHF. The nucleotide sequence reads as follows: TGTGCCACCAGTGATCCCGGGGATCAGCCCCAGCATTTT.